These T cell receptor beta chains were read from a single sample in a study of brain T cells in children with intractable seizures. The assay was immunoSEQ multiplex PCR, and TCRdb's table has in-frame clones only and misses some. The sample yields tens of thousands of clones, about 93% seen once. The specimen comprised peripheral blood, sampled at surgery. All receptors come from a girl aged 2 to 10 with Rasmussen encephalitis and intractable seizures. The CDR3 runs from the conserved cysteine through the conserved F or W. The D gene is left open where the match is weak. Only some rows state a clone size, as once, few, many or a class for expanded clones.

DNA: TGTGCCAGCAGTCTAACGGGACAGGGAATGGCGAAGTACGAGCAGTACTTC
CDR3: CASSLTGQGMAKYEQYF
D: TRBD1
J: TRBJ2-7
size: NA
length: 17
V: TRBV6-6

DNA: TGCGCCAGCAGCTTGGCCGGCCGCGGGGATACGCAGTATTTT
CDR3: CASSLAGRGDTQYF
D: NA
J: TRBJ2-3
size: NA
length: 14
V: TRBV5-1

DNA: TGTGCCAGCAGCTCTTTGCGGACGGCAAATCAGCCCCAGCATTTT
CDR3: CASSSLRTANQPQHF
D: NA
J: TRBJ1-5
size: NA
length: 15
V: TRBV6-5

DNA: TGTGCCAGCAAGCGGCGGGGGAGCTCCTACGAGCAGTACTTC
CDR3: CASKRRGSSYEQYF
D: TRBD2
J: TRBJ2-7
size: NA
length: 14
V: TRBV27

DNA: TGTGCCAGCAGTTTAATTCAGGGTGAAAAACTGTTTTTT
CDR3: CASSLIQGEKLFF
D: NA
J: TRBJ1-4
size: NA
length: 13
V: TRBV27

DNA: TGTGCCAGCAGTTATGTCCCAGGGTCGAACACTGAAGCTTTCTTT
CDR3: CASSYVPGSNTEAFF
D: NA
J: TRBJ1-1
size: once
length: 15
V: TRBV6-5

DNA: TGTGCCAGCAGCCGAGACCCTAATGAAAAACTGTTTTTT
CDR3: CASSRDPNEKLFF
D: NA
J: TRBJ1-4
size: NA
length: 13
V: TRBV7-9

DNA: TGTGCCACCAGCAGAGATCGTACTAGCGGGAGGATGATTCACAATGAGCAGTTCTTC
CDR3: CATSRDRTSGRMIHNEQFF
D: TRBD2
J: TRBJ2-1
size: NA
length: 19
V: TRBV15

DNA: TGCAGCGCTGGACAGGGGATGAACACTGAAGCTTTCTTT
CDR3: CSAGQGMNTEAFF
D: TRBD1
J: TRBJ1-1
size: NA
length: 13
V: TRBV29-1

DNA: TGTGCCAGCAGCCTCTTGAGGACTAGCGGGGTCAATGAGCAGTTCTTC
CDR3: CASSLLRTSGVNEQFF
D: TRBD2
J: TRBJ2-1
size: NA
length: 16
V: TRBV3-1/TRBV3-2

DNA: TGTGCCAGTGAACTTGGAGGGCTGGCCGGGGAGCTGTTTTTT
CDR3: CASELGGLAGELFF
D: NA
J: TRBJ2-2
size: NA
length: 14
V: TRBV19

DNA: TGTGCCAGCAGTGAAGAGGGGTTGTGGGGCTACACCTTC
CDR3: CASSEEGLWGYTF
D: NA
J: TRBJ1-2
size: NA
length: 13
V: TRBV28

DNA: TGCGCCAGCAGCTCGGCGACAGTAGCCACCGGGGAGCTGTTTTTT
CDR3: CASSSATVATGELFF
D: NA
J: TRBJ2-2
size: NA
length: 15
V: TRBV5-1

DNA: TGCGCCAGCAGCCAAGGACAGGGCTATGGCTACACCTTC
CDR3: CASSQGQGYGYTF
D: TRBD1
J: TRBJ1-2
size: few
length: 13
V: TRBV4-1

DNA: TGTGCCAGCTCAGTAAACCTAGGACAGCCTGCGAACACTGAAGCTTTCTTT
CDR3: CASSVNLGQPANTEAFF
D: NA
J: TRBJ1-1
size: NA
length: 17
V: TRBV18

DNA: TGTGCCAGCAGTTCGCACTTAGACTATGGCTACACCTTC
CDR3: CASSSHLDYGYTF
D: NA
J: TRBJ1-2
size: NA
length: 13
V: TRBV28

DNA: TGTGCCAGCAGCTTCCACCAGAACACCATATATTTT
CDR3: CASSFHQNTIYF
D: NA
J: TRBJ1-3
size: NA
length: 12
V: TRBV5-6

DNA: TGTGCCAGCTCACCGACAGTGAACACTGAAGCTTTCTTT
CDR3: CASSPTVNTEAFF
D: NA
J: TRBJ1-1
size: NA
length: 13
V: TRBV18

DNA: TGTGCCACAGGCAATCAGCCCCAGCATTTT
CDR3: CATGNQPQHF
D: NA
J: TRBJ1-5
size: NA
length: 10
V: TRBV2

DNA: TGTGCCAGCAGACAGGGTGGGACCTACAATGAGCAGTTCTTC
CDR3: CASRQGGTYNEQFF
D: TRBD1
J: TRBJ2-1
size: NA
length: 14
V: TRBV19

DNA: TGTGCCAGCAGCCGGGACAGAGAGAATCAGCCCCAGCATTTT
CDR3: CASSRDRENQPQHF
D: TRBD1
J: TRBJ1-5
size: few
length: 14
V: TRBV6-1

DNA: TGTGCCAGCGCCTCTTGGTCGGGGGCTGGTGGGGAGACCCAGTACTTC
CDR3: CASASWSGAGGETQYF
D: NA
J: TRBJ2-5
size: once
length: 16
V: TRBV11-2